This TCR beta chain was captured by sequencing in a study of identical twins. The CDR3 sequence is 15 residues long. CDR1 DFQATT and CDR2 SNEGSKA come from the germline V gene (reference sequence). V was clipped by 6 bases and J by 0 bases, with 15 bases between them. Note on this clonotype: What it recognizes is unknown.

Study results and caveats: Excess twin sharing in beta out-of-frame sequences was weaker. In drawing conclusions, the study used cross-sectional statistical analysis and did not follow the same donors. Out-of-frame alpha sequences shared by twins were enriched for low generation probability. Clonotypes of the beta chain that were abundant in cord blood carried fewer insertions (memory repertoires showed none).

MiXCR was run by TCRdb on the 5' RACE reads, yielding one entry per CDR3 protein. Of fewer than 450,000 distinct CDR3 sequences listed, around 9.7% were seen once; the top ten hold roughly 8.9%. The receptor was isolated from a woman aged 45-60 years in good health. The source material was naive T cells sorted from blood. The gene calls are TRBV20-1 and TRBJ2-1, with D tentatively TRBD2 (6 bases). CDR3 residues: CSAQYSGPSYNEQFF. The CDR3 region has the DNA TGCAGTGCCCAATACAGCGGGCCCTCCTACAATGAGCAGTTCTTC.